This T cell receptor (beta chain) was sequenced in a study of blood T cell repertoires in COVID-19. Study as a whole: COVID-19 samples, acute and convalescent, were from the United States, Italy and Spain. PBMCs, B-cell-depleted T cells, or T cells were the source of the cDNA or gDNA that made up the material.

The CDR3 spans 16 residues. The germline V gene encodes CDR1 LNHDA and CDR2 SQIVND (reference sequence). Trimming took off 2 bases at V and 2 bases at J, with 14 bases between the two ends. Original analysis: Estimation of nucleated cell counts was performed using reference gene primer amplification. Only in-frame clones appear in the TCRdb table, and some are missing; sequencing was by immunoSEQ multiplex PCR. V, J and clone size reflect that table, while D and trimming were determined from the DNA. Altogether about 100,000 clones are present, 85% being singletons, with the ten largest covering 10% to 15%.

This sequence originates from a man aged 45-65 years with active or convalescent COVID-19. Sequencing was done on a sample of peripheral blood. This chain links TRBV19 with TRBJ2-3; the D gene is possibly TRBD2 (5 bases). In DNA form, the CDR3 reads TGTGCCAGTAGTATACAAGCGGTCCAAATCACAGATACGCAGTATTTT. Translated: CASSIQAVQITDTQYF.